Each of the 30 T cell receptor beta chains below was sequenced from the same sample in a study of cytomegalovirus exposure and HLA in healthy donors. Primers included in the PCR were 60 Vbeta and 13 Jbeta primers. TCRdb's table, derived via immunoSEQ multiplex PCR, lists solely in-frame clones and lacks some. The sample holds 60,000 to 75,000 clones. Sequences were obtained from PBMCs. Every receptor here comes from a young woman in good health and CMV-seronegative.

The CDR3 DNA follows: TGCAGTGCCCGGGATGCCCAGAGCCAGTACTTC. Its protein product is CSARDAQSQYF. This rearrangement joins TRBV20-1 to TRBJ2-5; D might be TRBD2 (5 bases). Looked up from germline, CDR1 is DFQATT and CDR2 is SNEGSKA (reference sequence). This CDR3 comprises 11 residues. The V end was cut by 6 bases, the J end by 10 bases, with 15 bases between.

The V and J genes are TRBV18 and TRBJ1-6; tentative D call: TRBD1 (5 bases). V dropped 3 bases and J dropped 5 bases, with 11 bases sitting between them. The CDR3 runs 15 residues. The germline gives CDR1 KGHSH, CDR2 LQKENI. For the CDR3, the DNA is TGTGCCAGCTCACCGGGGGGTTCCAATAATTCACCCCTCCACTTT. Translating gives CASSPGGSNNSPLHF.

V gene TRBV30 combines with J gene TRBJ1-2; D possibly corresponds to TRBD1 (5 bases). The V and J ends lost 4 bases and 5 bases respectively, with 14 bases between them. The CDR3 spans 13 residues. Germline V lookup: CDR1 GTSNPN, CDR2 SVGIG (reference sequence). DNA of the CDR3: TGTGCCTGGAACCTACAGGCTCCATATGGCTACACCTTC. Its protein is CAWNLQAPYGYTF. Full variable domain (outside the CDR3, taken from reference TRBV30 and TRBJ1-2): SQTIHQWPATLVQPVGSPLSLECTVEGTSNPNLYWYRQAAGRGLQLLFYSVGIGQISSEVPQNLSASRPQDRQFILSSKKLLLSDSGFYLCAWNLQAPYGYTFGSGTRLTVV.

The rearrangement uses TRBV5-1 and TRBJ1-5; weak D call: TRBD1 (5 bases). Deletions cut 0 bases from V and 6 bases from J, with 10 bases between. The germline V gene encodes CDR1 SGHRS and CDR2 YFSETQ. The CDR3 covers 14 residues. Here the CDR3 DNA reads TGCGCCAGCAGCTTGGGCGGGGGTTCTCAGCCCCAGCATTTT. Translating it yields CASSLGGGSQPQHF.

This chain uses TRBV6-6 with TRBJ2-1; D not certain. The CDR3 runs 12 residues. Germline V gives CDR1 MNHNY, CDR2 SVGAGI (reference sequence). Deletions cut 3 bases from V and 9 bases from J, with 9 bases between. The CDR3 sequence is CASSYRVIEQFF. The CDR3 DNA sequence: TGTGCCAGCAGTTATCGGGTTATTGAGCAGTTCTTC.

This chain uses TRBV29-1 with TRBJ2-1, with 9 bases identical to TRBD1. V was clipped by 1 base and J by 8 bases; unmatched bases: 3. This CDR3 has 13 residues. CDR1 and CDR2 (germline): SQVTM, ANQGSEA. CDR3 nucleotide sequence: TGCAGCGTTGAAGGGGACAGGGCTGATGAGCAGTTCTTC. This translates into CSVEGDRADEQFF.

The rearrangement links TRBV5-6 to TRBJ2-1; D gene ambiguous. Germline V gene lookup returns CDR1 SGHDT and CDR2 YYEEEE. This CDR3 region has 13 residues. Trimming left V 2 bases short and J 8 bases short, with 11 bases between. CDR3 sequence reads: CASSFPVRDEQFF. In DNA form, the CDR3 reads TGTGCCAGCAGCTTCCCTGTCCGGGATGAGCAGTTCTTC.

V is TRBV28 and J is TRBJ2-3; 10 bases line up with TRBD1. V shed 3 bases and J 6 bases; nucleotides not matched to a gene: 3. CDR3 length: 14 residues. Germline assignment: CDR1 MDHEN and CDR2 SYDVKM. CDR3 in amino acids: CASSLDRGWDTQYF. CDR3 nucleotide sequence: TGTGCCAGCAGTTTGGACAGGGGGTGGGATACGCAGTATTTT. Variable domain in full (rest from reference TRBV28 and TRBJ2-3): DVKVTQSSRYLVKRTGEKVFLECVQDMDHENMFWYRQDPGLGLRLIYFSYDVKMKEKGDIPEGYSVSREKKERFSLILESASTNQTSMYLCASSLDRGWDTQYFGPGTRLTVL.

This chain joins TRBV15 and TRBJ1-5, with 9 bases lining up with TRBD1. Trimming at V came to 8 bases and at J to 1 base, leaving 6 bases not matched to a gene. Germline-derived CDR1 and CDR2 are LNHNV and YYDKDF (reference sequence). The CDR3 sequence is 15 residues long. The CDR3 spells CATGGTGMSNQPQHF. CDR3 DNA sequence: TGTGCCACCGGGGGGACAGGGATGAGCAATCAGCCCCAGCATTTT.

The chain links TRBV5-1 to TRBJ2-7; TRBD2 agrees at 9 bases. V was clipped by 4 bases and J by 2 bases; unmatched bases: 10. The CDR3 spans 16 residues. Looked up from germline, CDR1 is SGHRS and CDR2 is YFSETQ. The CDR3 DNA is TGCGCCAGCAGCCCGGCTAGCGGGGCCTTCGCCTACGAGCAGTACTTC. The encoded protein is CASSPASGAFAYEQYF.

V is TRBV19 and J is TRBJ1-5; 7 positions match TRBD1. This CDR3 spans 18 amino acids. The J segment lost 1 base and the V segment lost 4 bases, leaving 13 bases of the junction unmatched. Germline values: CDR1 LNHDA, CDR2 SQIVND (reference sequence). CDR3 sequence (DNA): TGTGCCAGTAGTACACAAGGACAGGAAAAGGGAAGCAATCAGCCCCAGCATTTT. Translated, it gives CASSTQGQEKGSNQPQHF.

The chain links TRBV11-2 to TRBJ2-7; 10 bases match TRBD2. Losses at the gene ends were 1 base for V and 3 bases for J; bases not matched to a gene: 3. Germline CDR1 is SGHAT and CDR2 is FQNNGV. The CDR3 sequence is 15 residues long. The CDR3 DNA is TGTGCCAGCAGCTTAGCGGAGCGGGGGGGCTACGAGCAGTACTTC. It translates to CASSLAERGGYEQYF.

V gene TRBV18 combines with J gene TRBJ2-1; 8 bases align to TRBD1. V trimming: 3 bases; J trimming: 6 bases; junction bases outside the gene matches: 4. CDR3 length: 14 amino acids. The germline V gene encodes CDR1 KGHSH and CDR2 LQKENI. The CDR3, as DNA: TGTGCCAGCTCACCGGACAGGGTGGGCAATGAGCAGTTCTTC. It is translated as CASSPDRVGNEQFF.

The chain links TRBV30 to TRBJ1-3; D is undetermined. Germline values: CDR1 GTSNPN, CDR2 SVGIG (reference sequence). The CDR3 has 12 amino acids. The V end was cut by 0 bases, the J end by 3 bases, with 3 bases between. The CDR3 bases are TGTGCCTGGAGTGTACTTGGAAACACCATATATTTT. Residues: CAWSVLGNTIYF.

The rearrangement uses TRBV4-1 and TRBJ2-3, with 7 bases fitting TRBD2. V shed 7 bases and J 4 bases; nucleotides not matched to a gene: 5. The CDR3 consists of 13 residues. In germline, CDR1 is MGHRA, CDR2 YSYEKL. Written as DNA, the CDR3 is TGCGCCAGCACGGGGCGGGAGCCAGATACGCAGTATTTT. This sequence encodes CASTGREPDTQYF.

The chain carries TRBV20-1 and TRBJ1-2; D remains ambiguous. Germline values: CDR1 DFQATT, CDR2 SNEGSKA (reference sequence). The CDR3 sequence is 10 residues long. V was clipped by 2 bases and J by 8 bases, with 6 bases between them. The DNA for the CDR3 is TGCAGTGCTAGACTCTTGGGCTACACCTTC. Encoded protein: CSARLLGYTF.

The chain is built from TRBV7-9 and TRBJ2-5; tentative D call: TRBD2 (5 bases). Germline V lookup: CDR1 SEHNR, CDR2 FQNEAQ (reference sequence). Trimming cost V 4 bases and J 1 base, with 7 bases left between them. This CDR3 has 13 amino acids. The CDR3 bases are TGTGCCAGCAGCTCCGCGGGCCAAGAGACCCAGTACTTC. It codes for CASSSAGQETQYF. The complete variable domain, with remaining parts taken from reference TRBV7-9 and TRBJ2-5, reads DTGVSQNPRHKITKRGQNVTFRCDPISEHNRLYWYRQTLGQGPEFLTYFQNEAQLEKSRLLSDRFSAERPKGSFSTLEIQRTEQGDSAMYLCASSSAGQETQYFGPGTRLLVL.

The chain combines TRBV9 with TRBJ1-1; TRBD1 matches 7 bases. In germline, CDR1 is SGDLS, CDR2 YYNGEE. The CDR3 consists of 14 residues. The J segment lost 4 bases and the V segment lost 0 bases, leaving 3 bases of the junction unmatched. As DNA, the CDR3 is TGTGCCAGCAGCGTAGCGTACAGGGGCACTGAAGCTTTCTTT. It is translated as CASSVAYRGTEAFF.

The rearrangement uses TRBV4-1 and TRBJ2-7, with D unclear. V lost 4 bases and J lost 2, with 12 bases in between. Germline CDR1 MGHRA, CDR2 YSYEKL. This CDR3 comprises 14 residues. The CDR3 protein is CASSPSAVPYEQYF. CDR3 bases: TGCGCCAGCAGCCCCTCTGCGGTCCCCTACGAGCAGTACTTC.

The chain uses TRBV18 and TRBJ2-5; D is unresolved. The CDR3 has 13 residues. The V end lost 5 bases, the J end lost 1 base, and 8 bases lay between the germline ends. Germline assignment: CDR1 KGHSH and CDR2 LQKENI. The CDR3 loop reads CASSRSSQETQYF. CDR3 coding DNA: TGTGCCAGCTCAAGGAGCTCCCAAGAGACCCAGTACTTC.

J is TRBJ1-4 and V is TRBV30, with a tentative D call TRBD1 (6 bases). Germline V CDR1 and CDR2: GTSNPN, SVGIG (reference sequence). This CDR3 has 13 amino acids. Trimming left V 4 bases short and J 8 bases short, with 14 bases between. The CDR3 region has the DNA TGTGCCTGGACCCTAGACAGGAACGAAAAACTGTTTTTT. The encoded protein is CAWTLDRNEKLFF.

The rearrangement uses TRBV28 and TRBJ1-5; D is perhaps TRBD1 (6 bases). There are 14 residues in the CDR3. Germline CDR1 and CDR2: MDHEN and SYDVKM. V was shortened by 2 bases and J by 3 bases, with 8 bases between the two germline ends. The CDR3 region is CASSLTGINQPQHF. Here the CDR3 DNA reads TGTGCCAGCAGTTTAACAGGGATCAATCAGCCCCAGCATTTT. The full variable domain, in which reference TRBV28 and TRBJ1-5 provide the parts outside the CDR3, is DVKVTQSSRYLVKRTGEKVFLECVQDMDHENMFWYRQDPGLGLRLIYFSYDVKMKEKGDIPEGYSVSREKKERFSLILESASTNQTSMYLCASSLTGINQPQHFGDGTRLSIL.

V and J are TRBV7-3 and TRBJ2-1; TRBD2 aligns across 7 bases. Per the germline V gene, CDR1 is SGHTA and CDR2 is FQGTGA. The CDR3 has 14 residues. V gave up 2 bases and J gave up 10 bases; unmatched junction bases: 8. Here the CDR3 DNA reads TGTGCCAGCAGCTTAGGACCAGGGAGGGGCGAGCAGTTCTTC. It is translated as CASSLGPGRGEQFF.

V usage is TRBV7-3 and J usage is TRBJ2-1; TRBD2 matches at 7 bases. V lost 2 bases, J lost 2 bases, and 3 bases stayed unmatched. The CDR3 spans 15 residues. Germline CDR1 SGHTA, CDR2 FQGTGA. CDR3 bases: TGTGCCAGCAGCTTATTGGGGGGGGCCTACAATGAGCAGTTCTTC. Its translation is CASSLLGGAYNEQFF.

Comments on this clone: The junction departs from germline at one end; a sequencing error may be responsible. The rearrangement links TRBV6-6 to TRBJ1-5; 10 nucleotides align to TRBD1. Looked up from germline, CDR1 is MNHNY and CDR2 is SVGAGI (reference sequence). The CDR3 is 14 residues long. This CDR3 reads CASRSGQGNQHQHF. As DNA, the CDR3 is TGTGCCAGCAGATCGGGACAGGGGAATCAGCACCAGCATTTT.

The CDR3 here is CASSEDRNYGYTF. Written as DNA, the CDR3 is TGTGCCAGCTCAGAAGACAGGAACTATGGCTACACCTTC. This chain connects TRBV18 to TRBJ1-2; D might be TRBD1 (6 bases). V lost 5 bases, J lost 2 bases, and 9 bases lay in between. The CDR3 contains 13 residues. Per germline, CDR1 KGHSH and CDR2 LQKENI.

This chain links TRBV19 with TRBJ2-5; maybe TRBD2 (5 bases). The V gene lost 3 bases and the J gene lost 4 bases, with 9 bases spanning the gap. The germline CDR1 and CDR2 sequences are LNHDA and SQIVND (reference sequence). This CDR3 comprises 13 residues. CDR3 amino acids: CASSIREGETQYF. The CDR3 bases are TGTGCCAGTAGTATCCGGGAAGGAGAGACCCAGTACTTC.

The chain recombines TRBV4-2 with TRBJ1-5, with D hard to call. The germline V gene encodes CDR1 LGHNA and CDR2 YNFKEQ. The V end was cut by 0 bases, the J end by 0 bases, with 15 bases between. This CDR3 comprises 18 residues. CDR3 sequence reads: CASSQDEGGGPSNQPQHF. Here the CDR3 DNA reads TGTGCCAGCAGCCAAGATGAGGGAGGAGGACCTAGCAATCAGCCCCAGCATTTT.

The chain links TRBV9 to TRBJ2-5; 9 nucleotides align to TRBD1. TRBJ2-7 matches the DNA end more closely, so the J call is doubtful. The CDR3 consists of 15 residues. Germline CDR1 reads SGDLS; CDR2 reads YYNGEE. CDR3 DNA sequence: TGTGCCAGCAGCGGGGGGACAGGGAAAGTCTACGAGCAGTACTTC. Translation: CASSGGTGKVYEQYF.

The V and J genes are TRBV9 and TRBJ1-2; a possible D gene is TRBD1 (5 bases). Trimming left V 4 bases short and J 3 bases short, with 13 bases between. CDR1 and CDR2 from the germline V gene are SGDLS and YYNGEE. The CDR3 runs 14 residues. DNA of the CDR3: TGTGCCAGCAGCCCCCAGGGTAGTGACTATGGCTACACCTTC. Protein sequence: CASSPQGSDYGYTF.